Below, one T cell receptor beta chain is given with its context. The antigen is not known. The table came from immunoSEQ multiplex PCR; TCRdb's copy has only in-frame clones and leaves some out. Among 400,000 to 500,000 clones listed, approximately 89% were seen once. This sample's treatment: around 19 received Ad26.COV2.S at low or high dose, single or two shots; about 5 received placebo; per-sample allocation not given. Material that was analyzed had been drawn on day 63 after the first vaccine or placebo injection. An adult of 18-55 years in Boston served as donor. The CDR3 has 15 amino acids. After removal of 3 bases from V and 10 bases from J, the junction contained 9 bases not matched to a gene. Germline values: CDR1 KGHSH, CDR2 LQKENI. This entry belongs to a study of Ad26.COV2.S vaccination and SARS-CoV-2 variants. Study-level results: The study found higher spike-specific TCR breadth in vaccine than placebo recipients. An underestimation of total T cell responses may have resulted from the TCR breadth and depth analyses. In vaccinated individuals, spike-specific CD8+ and CD4+ T cell responses reportedly displayed substantial breadth.

The sequences come from peripheral blood, collected in a trial of Ad26.COV2.S vaccine versus placebo. The J gene is TRBJ1-6, the V gene TRBV18, with 7 positions matching TRBD1. The source is a person between 18 and 65 years old who received the Ad26.COV2.S COVID-19 vaccine or a placebo. The CDR3 coding sequence is TGTGCCAGCTCACCGACCCGGGACAGTCCCTCACCCCTCCACTTT. It is translated as CASSPTRDSPSPLHF.